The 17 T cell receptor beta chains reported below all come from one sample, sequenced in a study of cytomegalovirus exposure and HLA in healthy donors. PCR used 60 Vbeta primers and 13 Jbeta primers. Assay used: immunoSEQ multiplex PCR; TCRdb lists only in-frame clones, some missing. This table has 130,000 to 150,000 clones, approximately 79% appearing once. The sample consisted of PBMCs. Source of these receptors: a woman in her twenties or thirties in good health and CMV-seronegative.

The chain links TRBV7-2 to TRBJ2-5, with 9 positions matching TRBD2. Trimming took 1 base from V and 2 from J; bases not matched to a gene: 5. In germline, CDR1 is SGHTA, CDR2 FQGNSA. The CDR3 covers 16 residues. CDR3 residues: CASSLVASGVQETQYF. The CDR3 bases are TGTGCCAGCAGCTTAGTGGCTAGCGGGGTACAAGAGACCCAGTACTTC.

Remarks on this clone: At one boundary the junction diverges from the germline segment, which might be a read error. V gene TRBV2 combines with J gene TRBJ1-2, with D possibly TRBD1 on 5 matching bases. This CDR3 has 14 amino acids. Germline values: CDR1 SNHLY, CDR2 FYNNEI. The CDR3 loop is CVSSPRPGSYGYTF. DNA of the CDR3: TGTGTCAGCAGCCCTCGTCCAGGGTCGTATGGCTACACCTTC.

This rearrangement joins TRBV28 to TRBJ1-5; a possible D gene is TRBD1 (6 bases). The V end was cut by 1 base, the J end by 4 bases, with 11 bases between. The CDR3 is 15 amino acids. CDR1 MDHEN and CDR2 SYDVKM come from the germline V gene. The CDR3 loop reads CASSLSGTPNQPQHF. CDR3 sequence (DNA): TGTGCCAGCAGTTTATCCGGGACACCGAATCAGCCCCAGCATTTT. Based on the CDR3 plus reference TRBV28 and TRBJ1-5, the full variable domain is DVKVTQSSRYLVKRTGEKVFLECVQDMDHENMFWYRQDPGLGLRLIYFSYDVKMKEKGDIPEGYSVSREKKERFSLILESASTNQTSMYLCASSLSGTPNQPQHFGDGTRLSIL.

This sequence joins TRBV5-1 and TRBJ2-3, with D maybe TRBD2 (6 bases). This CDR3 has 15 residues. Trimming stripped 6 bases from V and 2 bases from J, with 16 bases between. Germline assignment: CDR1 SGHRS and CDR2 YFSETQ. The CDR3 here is CASMIRRGPTDTQYF. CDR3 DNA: TGCGCCAGCATGATTCGGCGGGGTCCCACAGATACGCAGTATTTT.

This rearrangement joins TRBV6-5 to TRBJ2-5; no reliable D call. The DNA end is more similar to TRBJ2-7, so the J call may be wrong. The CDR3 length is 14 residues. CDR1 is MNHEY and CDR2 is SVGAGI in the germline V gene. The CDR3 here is CASSQPRSSYEQYF. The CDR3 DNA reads TGTGCCAGCAGCCAGCCCCGTAGCTCCTACGAGCAGTACTTC.

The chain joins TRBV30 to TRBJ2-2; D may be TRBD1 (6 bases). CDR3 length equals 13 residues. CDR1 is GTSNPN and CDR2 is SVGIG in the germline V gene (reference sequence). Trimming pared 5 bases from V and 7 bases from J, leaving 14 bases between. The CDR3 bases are TGTGCCTGGGGTTACAGGGCAGGCGGGGAGCTGTTTTTT. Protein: CAWGYRAGGELFF.

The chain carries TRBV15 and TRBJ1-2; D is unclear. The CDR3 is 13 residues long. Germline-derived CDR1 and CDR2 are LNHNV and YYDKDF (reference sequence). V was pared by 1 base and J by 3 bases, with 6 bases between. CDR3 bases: TGTGCCACCAGCAGAGCCCATTACTATGGCTACACCTTC. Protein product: CATSRAHYYGYTF.

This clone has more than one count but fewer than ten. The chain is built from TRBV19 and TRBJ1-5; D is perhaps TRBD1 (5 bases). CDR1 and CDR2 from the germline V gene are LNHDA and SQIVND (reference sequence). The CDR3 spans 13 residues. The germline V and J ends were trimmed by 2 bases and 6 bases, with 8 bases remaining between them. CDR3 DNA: TGTGCCAGTAGTATAAGGGGTTTTCAGCCCCAGCATTTT. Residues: CASSIRGFQPQHF. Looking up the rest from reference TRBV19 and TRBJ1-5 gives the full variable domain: DGGITQSPKYLFRKEGQNVTLSCEQNLNHDAMYWYRQDPGQGLRLIYYSQIVNDFQKGDIAEGYSVSREKKESFPLTVTSAQKNPTAFYLCASSIRGFQPQHFGDGTRLSIL.

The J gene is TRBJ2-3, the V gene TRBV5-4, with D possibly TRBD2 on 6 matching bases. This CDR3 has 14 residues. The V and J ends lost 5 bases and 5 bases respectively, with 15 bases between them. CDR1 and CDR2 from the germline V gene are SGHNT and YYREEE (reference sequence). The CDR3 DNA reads TGTGCCAGCAGGGCTCCCCCGGGGGTAGATACGCAGTATTTT. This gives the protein CASRAPPGVDTQYF.

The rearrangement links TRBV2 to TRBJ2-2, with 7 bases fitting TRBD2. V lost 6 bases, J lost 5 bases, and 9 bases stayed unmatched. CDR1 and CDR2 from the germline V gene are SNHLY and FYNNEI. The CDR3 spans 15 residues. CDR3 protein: CASSLGLVLTGELFF. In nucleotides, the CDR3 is TGTGCCAGCAGCTTAGGACTAGTTTTAACCGGGGAGCTGTTTTTT.

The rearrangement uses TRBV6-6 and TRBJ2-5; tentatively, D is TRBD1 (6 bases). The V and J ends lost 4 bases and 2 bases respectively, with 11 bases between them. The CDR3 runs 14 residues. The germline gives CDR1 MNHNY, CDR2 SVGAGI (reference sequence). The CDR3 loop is CASSSQGVQETQYF. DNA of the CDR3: TGTGCCAGCAGTTCACAGGGAGTACAAGAGACCCAGTACTTC.

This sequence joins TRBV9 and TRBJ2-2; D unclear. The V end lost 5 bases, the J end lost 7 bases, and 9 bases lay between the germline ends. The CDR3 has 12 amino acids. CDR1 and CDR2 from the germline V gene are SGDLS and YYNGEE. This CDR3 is CASSGPNGELFF. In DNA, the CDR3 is TGTGCCAGCAGTGGGCCTAACGGGGAGCTGTTTTTT.

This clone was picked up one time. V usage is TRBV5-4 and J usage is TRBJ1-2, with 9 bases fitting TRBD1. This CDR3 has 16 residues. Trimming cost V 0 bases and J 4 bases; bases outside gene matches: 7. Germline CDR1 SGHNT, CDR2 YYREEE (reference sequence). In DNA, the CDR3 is TGTGCCAGCAGCTTGGATAGGACAGGGGCCGGCTATGGCTACACCTTC. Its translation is CASSLDRTGAGYGYTF.

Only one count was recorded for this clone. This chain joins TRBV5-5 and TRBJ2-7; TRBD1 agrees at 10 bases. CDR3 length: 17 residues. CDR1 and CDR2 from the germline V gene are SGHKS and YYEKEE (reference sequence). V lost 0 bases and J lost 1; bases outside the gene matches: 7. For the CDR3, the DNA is TGTGCCAGCAGCTTGGTGATGACAGGGGGCATGTCCTACGAGCAGTACTTC. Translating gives CASSLVMTGGMSYEQYF.

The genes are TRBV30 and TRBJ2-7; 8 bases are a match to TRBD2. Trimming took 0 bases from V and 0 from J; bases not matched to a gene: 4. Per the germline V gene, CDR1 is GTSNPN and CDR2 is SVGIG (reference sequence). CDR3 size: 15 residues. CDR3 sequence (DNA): TGTGCCTGGAGTGTAGGTAGCGGGGCCTCCTACGAGCAGTACTTC. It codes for CAWSVGSGASYEQYF.

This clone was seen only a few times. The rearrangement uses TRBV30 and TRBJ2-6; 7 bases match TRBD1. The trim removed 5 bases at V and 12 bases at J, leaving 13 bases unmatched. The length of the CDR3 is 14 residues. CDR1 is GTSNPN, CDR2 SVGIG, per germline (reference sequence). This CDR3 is CAWGPGQPSTVLTF. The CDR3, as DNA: TGTGCCTGGGGTCCGGGACAGCCCTCCACCGTCCTGACTTTC.

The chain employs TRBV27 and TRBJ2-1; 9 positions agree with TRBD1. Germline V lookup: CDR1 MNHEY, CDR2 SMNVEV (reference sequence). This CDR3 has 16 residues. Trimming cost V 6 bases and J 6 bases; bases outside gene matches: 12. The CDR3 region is CASSPPWDRVFNEQFF. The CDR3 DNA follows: TGTGCCAGCAGCCCCCCTTGGGACAGGGTTTTCAATGAGCAGTTCTTC.